A selection of T cell receptor beta chains follows, all from one sample in a study of shared clonotypes between healthy human individuals. Here immunoSEQ multiplex PCR was the method, and the copy in TCRdb shows in-frame clones only, minus some. The table lists roughly 2.1 million clones, approximately 94% of them singletons. Sequenced material: naive CD8+ T cells from PBMCs. The receptor set was obtained from a man aged 18 to 29 in good health. Some clones in this sample may be carry-over from other donors' samples. Both conserved end residues are part of each CDR3. D genes are given only for firm matches. Clone sizes are given selectively: once, few, many, or a class where the clone is expanded.

v_call: TRBV4-3; clone_size: -; j_call: TRBJ2-1; d_call: -; cdr3_nt: TGCGCCAGCAGCCCCCGGGACCCCGGGGGCAATGAGCAGTTCTTC; cdr3_aa: CASSPRDPGGNEQFF
v_call: TRBV10-2; clone_size: -; j_call: TRBJ2-7; d_call: TRBD2; cdr3_nt: TGCGCCAGCAGGGAAGCGGGAGGACGCTCCTACGAGCAGTACTTC; cdr3_aa: CASREAGGRSYEQYF
v_call: TRBV11-1; clone_size: -; j_call: TRBJ2-3; d_call: -; cdr3_nt: TGTGCCAGCAGCAGACTAACGAGCACAGATACGCAGTATTTT; cdr3_aa: CASSRLTSTDTQYF
v_call: TRBV28; clone_size: -; j_call: TRBJ2-3; d_call: -; cdr3_nt: TGTGCCAGCAGTCGGGGGTCAGATACGCAGTATTTT; cdr3_aa: CASSRGSDTQYF
v_call: TRBV27; clone_size: -; j_call: TRBJ2-7; d_call: -; cdr3_nt: TGTGCCAGCAGTCCCGGGATTGCCTACGAGCAGTACTTC; cdr3_aa: CASSPGIAYEQYF
v_call: TRBV19; clone_size: -; j_call: TRBJ2-2; d_call: -; cdr3_nt: TGTGCCAGTAGTATGTACCTCTCGAACACCGGGGAGCTGTTTTTT; cdr3_aa: CASSMYLSNTGELFF
v_call: TRBV4-1; clone_size: -; j_call: TRBJ1-2; d_call: -; cdr3_nt: TGCGCCAGCAGCTCATCCCCAGGGATGCGCGATGGCTACACCTTC; cdr3_aa: CASSSSPGMRDGYTF
v_call: TRBV7-3; clone_size: -; j_call: TRBJ2-7; d_call: -; cdr3_nt: TGTGCCAGCAGCTTAGTGGGTGCGGCCTACGAGCAGTACTTC; cdr3_aa: CASSLVGAAYEQYF
v_call: TRBV13; clone_size: few; j_call: TRBJ2-1; d_call: TRBD1; cdr3_nt: TGTGCCAGCAGCGAGGCCACAGGGGGCACTGAGCAGTTCTTC; cdr3_aa: CASSEATGGTEQFF
v_call: TRBV10-3; clone_size: once; j_call: TRBJ2-3; d_call: -; cdr3_nt: TGTGCCATCAGTGAGTCCTCGGACAACACAGATACGCAGTATTTT; cdr3_aa: CAISESSDNTDTQYF
v_call: TRBV28; clone_size: -; j_call: TRBJ2-7; d_call: TRBD2; cdr3_nt: TGTGCCAGCAGTTTGGGACTAGCGGGAGGATCCGAGCAGTACTTC; cdr3_aa: CASSLGLAGGSEQYF
v_call: TRBV4-1; clone_size: -; j_call: TRBJ1-5; d_call: -; cdr3_nt: TGCGCCAGCAGCCAAGGTTCACGGACAGATCAGCCCCAGCATTTT; cdr3_aa: CASSQGSRTDQPQHF
v_call: TRBV2; clone_size: -; j_call: TRBJ1-1; d_call: -; cdr3_nt: TGTGCCAGCAGTGAAGCTGGGGCAGGGCTATGGGTAGCTTTCTTT; cdr3_aa: CASSEAGAGLWVAFF
v_call: TRBV5-1; clone_size: -; j_call: TRBJ2-7; d_call: TRBD1; cdr3_nt: TGCGCCAGCAGCTTGTTCGTGGGACAGGGAGTCGCCGAGCAGTACTTC; cdr3_aa: CASSLFVGQGVAEQYF
v_call: TRBV5-1; clone_size: -; j_call: TRBJ2-2; d_call: TRBD2; cdr3_nt: TGCGCCAGCAGCTTGACGGGGGGGCACACCGGGGAGCTGTTTTTT; cdr3_aa: CASSLTGGHTGELFF
v_call: TRBV30; clone_size: -; j_call: TRBJ1-2; d_call: -; cdr3_nt: TGTGCCCATTGGGGAGTCGGTGGCTACACCTTC; cdr3_aa: CAHWGVGGYTF
v_call: TRBV18; clone_size: -; j_call: TRBJ2-5; d_call: -; cdr3_nt: TGTGCCAGCTCACCACCCCCAGGGTACCAAGAGACCCAGTACTTC; cdr3_aa: CASSPPPGYQETQYF
v_call: TRBV7-9; clone_size: -; j_call: TRBJ2-2; d_call: TRBD2; cdr3_nt: TGTGCCAGCAGCTCAGGGACTAGCGGAGTGGGGTACACCGGGGAGCTGTTTTTT; cdr3_aa: CASSSGTSGVGYTGELFF
v_call: TRBV4-2; clone_size: -; j_call: TRBJ1-1; d_call: TRBD1; cdr3_nt: TGTGCCAGCAGCGCGACAGGGGGCATCACTGAAGCTTTCTTT; cdr3_aa: CASSATGGITEAFF
v_call: TRBV28; clone_size: -; j_call: TRBJ2-7; d_call: -; cdr3_nt: TGTGCCAGCAGTTTTGGGGGCCGCGACAGGACGGACGAGCAGTACTTC; cdr3_aa: CASSFGGRDRTDEQYF
v_call: TRBV11-2; clone_size: -; j_call: TRBJ2-3; d_call: TRBD1; cdr3_nt: TGTGCCAGCAGCTTCGACAGGGTAGTATCAGATACGCAGTATTTT; cdr3_aa: CASSFDRVVSDTQYF
v_call: TRBV4-2; clone_size: -; j_call: TRBJ2-1; d_call: -; cdr3_nt: TGTGCCAGCAGCCCCCGGGGCGCGTACAATGAGCAGTTCTTC; cdr3_aa: CASSPRGAYNEQFF
v_call: TRBV27; clone_size: -; j_call: TRBJ1-5; d_call: -; cdr3_nt: TGTGCCAGCAGTCCCGAGTTAGTGCAGAGCAATCAGCCCCAGCATTTT; cdr3_aa: CASSPELVQSNQPQHF
v_call: TRBV11-3; clone_size: once; j_call: TRBJ2-7; d_call: TRBD2; cdr3_nt: TGTGCCAGCAGCTTAGAGGCGGGAGCCCCCTACGAGCAGTACTTC; cdr3_aa: CASSLEAGAPYEQYF
v_call: TRBV27; clone_size: -; j_call: TRBJ1-1; d_call: TRBD1; cdr3_nt: TGTGCCAGCAGTTCCGACAGGGCATCTTGGACTGAAGCTTTCTTT; cdr3_aa: CASSSDRASWTEAFF
v_call: TRBV4-1; clone_size: -; j_call: TRBJ1-3; d_call: -; cdr3_nt: TGCGCCAGCAGCCAAATAGGGGCTGGAAACACCATATATTTT; cdr3_aa: CASSQIGAGNTIYF
v_call: TRBV30; clone_size: -; j_call: TRBJ1-1; d_call: -; cdr3_nt: TGTGCCTGGAGTGTACAGGGTTTTATGGCTGAAGCTTTCTTT; cdr3_aa: CAWSVQGFMAEAFF
v_call: TRBV6-5; clone_size: few; j_call: TRBJ1-3; d_call: -; cdr3_nt: TGTGCCAGCAGGCCTCCTAGCTCTGGAAACACCATATATTTT; cdr3_aa: CASRPPSSGNTIYF
v_call: TRBV6-1; clone_size: few; j_call: TRBJ1-1; d_call: -; cdr3_nt: TGTGCCAGCAGTGACCGACATTCACCGGGGGACACTGAAGCTTTCTTT; cdr3_aa: CASSDRHSPGDTEAFF
v_call: TRBV27; clone_size: -; j_call: TRBJ1-1; d_call: -; cdr3_nt: TGTGCCAGCAAGCCCGAGGGTCCGAACACTGAAGCTTTCTTT; cdr3_aa: CASKPEGPNTEAFF
v_call: TRBV29-1; clone_size: -; j_call: TRBJ2-1; d_call: TRBD2; cdr3_nt: TGCAGCGTTGCTCTTCCGCTAGCGGCTGGGCAACCAAGCTCCTACAATGAGCAGTTCTTC; cdr3_aa: CSVALPLAAGQPSSYNEQFF
v_call: TRBV7-2; clone_size: -; j_call: TRBJ2-7; d_call: TRBD1; cdr3_nt: TGTGCCAGCAGCTCCTTATTTCGAGACAGGGGGCAGAACGAGCAGTACTTC; cdr3_aa: CASSSLFRDRGQNEQYF
v_call: TRBV28; clone_size: -; j_call: TRBJ1-2; d_call: TRBD1; cdr3_nt: TGTGCCAGCAGTTACACTCCCCACAGGGGCGGGTACGGCTACACCTTC; cdr3_aa: CASSYTPHRGGYGYTF
v_call: TRBV7-9; clone_size: -; j_call: TRBJ2-7; d_call: -; cdr3_nt: TGTGCCAGCAGCGTAATCCACAGGGCCCGAAACGAGCAGTACTTC; cdr3_aa: CASSVIHRARNEQYF
v_call: TRBV7-9; clone_size: -; j_call: TRBJ2-7; d_call: -; cdr3_nt: TGTGCCAGCAGCTTTGGACCTAATCGCGACTACGAGCAGTACTTC; cdr3_aa: CASSFGPNRDYEQYF
v_call: TRBV25-1; clone_size: -; j_call: TRBJ2-2; d_call: TRBD2; cdr3_nt: TGTGCCAGCACCTACCTGGGGGGGACCGGGGAGCTGTTTTTT; cdr3_aa: CASTYLGGTGELFF
v_call: TRBV7-7; clone_size: -; j_call: TRBJ2-5; d_call: TRBD2; cdr3_nt: TGTGCCAGCAGCTTAGTAGGGAGGGGAGGCCAAGAGACCCAGTACTTC; cdr3_aa: CASSLVGRGGQETQYF
v_call: TRBV7-9; clone_size: few; j_call: TRBJ1-1; d_call: -; cdr3_nt: TGTGCCAGCAGCTTAAGCAGAAGCACTGAAGCTTTCTTT; cdr3_aa: CASSLSRSTEAFF
v_call: TRBV5-1; clone_size: -; j_call: TRBJ2-5; d_call: -; cdr3_nt: TGCGCCAGCAGCCCCCCGAACGCGGGCCCGGAGACCCAGTACTTC; cdr3_aa: CASSPPNAGPETQYF
v_call: TRBV19; clone_size: -; j_call: TRBJ1-5; d_call: -; cdr3_nt: TGTGCCAGTAGTTCCCGCGGGGGACAGCCCCAGCATTTT; cdr3_aa: CASSSRGGQPQHF
v_call: TRBV6-5; clone_size: -; j_call: TRBJ2-7; d_call: -; cdr3_nt: TGTGCCAGCAGCCTCCGGGACTGGGGCTCCTACGAGCAGTACTTC; cdr3_aa: CASSLRDWGSYEQYF
v_call: TRBV2; clone_size: -; j_call: TRBJ1-4; d_call: -; cdr3_nt: TGTGCCAGCAGTGAAGCGCGGGCAACTAATGAAAAACTGTTTTTT; cdr3_aa: CASSEARATNEKLFF
v_call: TRBV7-8; clone_size: -; j_call: TRBJ2-1; d_call: TRBD2; cdr3_nt: TGTGCCAGCAGCTTAGGGCGTAGCGGGGGACTCTACAATGAGCAGTTCTTC; cdr3_aa: CASSLGRSGGLYNEQFF
v_call: TRBV27; clone_size: -; j_call: TRBJ2-2; d_call: -; cdr3_nt: TGTGCCAGCAGTTTATTGACCCAGGGGGGCACCGGGGAGCTGTTTTTT; cdr3_aa: CASSLLTQGGTGELFF
v_call: TRBV28; clone_size: -; j_call: TRBJ2-3; d_call: TRBD1; cdr3_nt: TGTGCCAGCAGTTTAGGAGGTTGGGACAGGGGGGAGACAGATACGCAGTATTTT; cdr3_aa: CASSLGGWDRGETDTQYF
v_call: TRBV10-3; clone_size: -; j_call: TRBJ2-2; d_call: -; cdr3_nt: TGTGCCATCAGTGAGTCGCGTACGGGTCGGGGGAACACCGGGGAGCTGTTTTTT; cdr3_aa: CAISESRTGRGNTGELFF
v_call: TRBV11-3; clone_size: -; j_call: TRBJ2-1; d_call: -; cdr3_nt: TGTGCCAGCAGCCTCCGAGAAGATGAGCAGTTCTTC; cdr3_aa: CASSLREDEQFF
v_call: TRBV14; clone_size: -; j_call: TRBJ2-7; d_call: -; cdr3_nt: TGTGCCAGCAGCCTGGACGGGACCTACGAGCAGTACTTC; cdr3_aa: CASSLDGTYEQYF
v_call: TRBV6-6; clone_size: -; j_call: TRBJ2-7; d_call: TRBD1; cdr3_nt: TGTGCCAGCAGTTCGGACAGGAAAGGGGTGGACGAGCAGTACTTC; cdr3_aa: CASSSDRKGVDEQYF
v_call: TRBV29-1; clone_size: -; j_call: TRBJ2-7; d_call: TRBD2; cdr3_nt: TGCAGCGTCTCCGGGACTAGCGGGAGCAACGAGCAGTACTTC; cdr3_aa: CSVSGTSGSNEQYF
v_call: TRBV28; clone_size: -; j_call: TRBJ2-4; d_call: -; cdr3_nt: TGTGCCAGCAGTTTAGATCTGGACATTCAGTACTTC; cdr3_aa: CASSLDLDIQYF
v_call: TRBV11-2; clone_size: -; j_call: TRBJ1-4; d_call: -; cdr3_nt: TGTGCCAGCACCTCTGCACCGCTGACGAAACTGTTTTTT; cdr3_aa: CASTSAPLTKLFF
v_call: TRBV2; clone_size: -; j_call: TRBJ1-2; d_call: TRBD1; cdr3_nt: TGTGCCATCCTCCCCCAGGGGGGAGGTTTTGGTGGCTACACCTTC; cdr3_aa: CAILPQGGGFGGYTF
v_call: TRBV27; clone_size: -; j_call: TRBJ2-7; d_call: -; cdr3_nt: TGTGCCAGCAGTATCGGTGGGTACGAGCAGTACTTC; cdr3_aa: CASSIGGYEQYF
v_call: TRBV15; clone_size: once; j_call: TRBJ1-4; d_call: TRBD1; cdr3_nt: TGTGCCACCGCCCCGTTGGACAGGGCCTTAGATGAAAAACTGTTTTTT; cdr3_aa: CATAPLDRALDEKLFF
v_call: TRBV28; clone_size: -; j_call: TRBJ1-2; d_call: -; cdr3_nt: TGTGCCAGCAGCGACCCGGGGGTATATGGCTACACCTTC; cdr3_aa: CASSDPGVYGYTF
v_call: TRBV27; clone_size: -; j_call: TRBJ1-2; d_call: TRBD1; cdr3_nt: TGTGCCAGCAGCCCTGGACAGGGGTTTGGTGGCTACACCTTC; cdr3_aa: CASSPGQGFGGYTF
v_call: TRBV7-6; clone_size: -; j_call: TRBJ1-5; d_call: TRBD1; cdr3_nt: TGTGCCAGCAGCTTAGCCGGGACAGGGGCTCAGCCCCAGCATTTT; cdr3_aa: CASSLAGTGAQPQHF
v_call: TRBV6-5; clone_size: -; j_call: TRBJ2-7; d_call: -; cdr3_nt: TGTGCCAGCAGTTACAGGGCTGTTTACTACGAGCAGTACTTC; cdr3_aa: CASSYRAVYYEQYF